This T cell receptor (beta chain) was identified in a study of PD-1 blockade in classical Hodgkin lymphoma (dated by TCRdb to between 2020 and 2021). Study-wide context: Nivolumab dosing was 3 mg/kg intravenously every 2 weeks, continuing until either disease progression or unacceptable toxicity. The study used CyTOF and TCR beta sequencing to define a peripheral blood immune signature of response to PD-1 blockade in classical Hodgkin lymphoma.

From cysteine to phenylalanine, the CDR3 is 13 amino acids long. Only the CDR3 portion is preserved as DNA: 39 bases, with reading frame beginning at the first base. V loses 0 bases, J loses 4 bases, and the germline ends lie 7 bases apart. Looking up the germline V gene (reference sequence) yields CDR1 SGHNT and CDR2 YYREEE. The time point tag for this specimen amounts to: cycle 1 day 1 (C1D1), immediately before nivolumab initiation. Relapse after autologous stem cell transplantation had occurred in all trial patients, and cohorts A, B and C were distinguished by prior brentuximab vedotin exposure. A total of fewer than 65 patients with relapsed/refractory classical Hodgkin lymphoma made up the trial cohort, and each patient's best overall response was complete response, partial response or progressive disease. In the multi-cohort phase II CheckMate 205 trial, trial patients received single-agent nivolumab. An independent review committee assessed best overall response by applying the 2007 International Working Group response criteria. Trial PBMCs were collected just before the start of nivolumab (C1D1) and during therapy at cycle 2 day 1 and cycle 4 day 1. Peripheral blood was collected in 8 mL Vacutainer Cell Preparation Tubes, from which PBMCs were isolated by centrifugation and then cryopreserved.

Worth noting for this clone: Its antigen is unknown. Base qualities are not recorded, but no much larger clone differs from it by a single base.

Genomic DNA was extracted with the Qiagen DNeasy kit from unsorted PBMCs and from negatively selected CD4+ and CD8+ fractions. Using primers that anneal to V and J segments, immunoSEQ multiplex PCR amplified the TCR beta CDR3 regions. A synthetic immune receptor repertoire was used to minimize amplification bias, and any residual bias was removed computationally once sequencing was done. Per the authors' processing: Custom Python scripts were used to quantify repertoire diversity as the Shannon entropy index. The unsorted, CD4+ and CD8+ repertoires were each analyzed separately, with the exception of combined analyses, where CD4+ and CD8+ sequences were merged in silico. Clonal expansion was defined as a frequency increase of at least 2-fold after treatment compared with C1D1, and clones undetected at baseline were assigned a pseudocount of 0.5. Clones with 0 or 1 copy at C1D1 were classified as singleton clones, and clones with 2 or more copies were classified as non-singleton clones. By matching protein sequences in sorted samples from the same patient, clones expanded in unsorted samples were annotated as CD4+, CD8+ or unknown. Wilcoxon tests were applied to paired samples to test diversity changes from C1D1 to C4D1. The source is immuneACCESS, and TCRdb retained only in-frame sequences with V and J called. Part of the clones is not carried over; for the studies checked, unresolved V genes explain less than half of this, and the remainder is unexplained. The V and J calls and clone size come from that table; D and trimming were worked out from the DNA. This sample lists about 12,000 clones; about 91% were detected once. The ten largest clones take up about 10% of the sample.

What the research found in general, with its limitations: CD4+ but not CD8+ TCR diversity rose significantly by C4D1 (p=0.0027 vs p=0.16), most apparent in complete responders (p=0.02). Only a single clinical trial cohort was studied, and what caused the repertoire differences, possibly disease activity or prior therapy, remained undefined. Diversity was lower in patients who began nivolumab less than 1 year after ASCT, so these patients were left out of later analyses to avoid confounding by immune reconstitution. Trial patients achieving complete response had baseline diversity similar to newly diagnosed patients, whereas partial responders and progressors had significantly lower diversity. Baseline TCR diversity was reported to be lower in newly diagnosed patients than in healthy donors, and even lower in relapsed/refractory patients.

The V and J segments used are TRBV5-4 and TRBJ1-2; D gene: possibly TRBD1, on 5 matching bases. The clonotype comes from a human donor with classical Hodgkin lymphoma. This specimen was peripheral blood mononuclear cells (PBMCs), taken at baseline. The base sequence is TGTGCCAGCAGCTTGGGGGGCTCCTATGGCTACACCTTC. It is translated as CASSLGGSYGYTF.